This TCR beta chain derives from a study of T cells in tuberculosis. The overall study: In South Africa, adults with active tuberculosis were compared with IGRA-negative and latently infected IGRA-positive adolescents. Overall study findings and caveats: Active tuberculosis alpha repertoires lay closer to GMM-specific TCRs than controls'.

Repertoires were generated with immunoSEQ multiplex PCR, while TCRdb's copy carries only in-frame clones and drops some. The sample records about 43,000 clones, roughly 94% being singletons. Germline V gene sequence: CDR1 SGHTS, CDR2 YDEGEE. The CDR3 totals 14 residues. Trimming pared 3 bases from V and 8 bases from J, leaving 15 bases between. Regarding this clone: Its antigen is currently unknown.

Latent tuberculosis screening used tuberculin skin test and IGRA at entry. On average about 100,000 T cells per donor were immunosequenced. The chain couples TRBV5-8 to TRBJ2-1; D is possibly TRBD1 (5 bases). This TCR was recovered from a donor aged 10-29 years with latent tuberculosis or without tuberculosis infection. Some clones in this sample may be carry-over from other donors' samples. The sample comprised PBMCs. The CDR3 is CASSSWAGNDEQFF. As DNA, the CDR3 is TGTGCCAGCAGCTCCTGGGCAGGGAATGATGAGCAGTTCTTC.